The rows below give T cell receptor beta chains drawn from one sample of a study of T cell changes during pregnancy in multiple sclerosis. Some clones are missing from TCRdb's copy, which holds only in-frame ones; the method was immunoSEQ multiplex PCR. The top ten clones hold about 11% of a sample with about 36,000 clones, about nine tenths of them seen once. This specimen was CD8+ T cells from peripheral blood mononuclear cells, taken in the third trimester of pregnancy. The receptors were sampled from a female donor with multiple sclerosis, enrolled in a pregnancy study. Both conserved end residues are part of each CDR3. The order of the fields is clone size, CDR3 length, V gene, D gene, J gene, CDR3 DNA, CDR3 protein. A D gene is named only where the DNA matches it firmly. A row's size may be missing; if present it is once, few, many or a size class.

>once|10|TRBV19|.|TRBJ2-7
TGTGCCAGTATGGGGGGAGAGCAGTACTTC
CASMGGEQYF
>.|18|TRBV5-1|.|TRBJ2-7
TGCGCCAGCAGCCCCGGTGGGACTTCCCACTCGAGCTCCTACGAGCAGTACTTC
CASSPGGTSHSSSYEQYF
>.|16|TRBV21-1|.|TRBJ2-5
TGTGCCAGCAGCAAAAAGAGGGAACAGTTTCAAGAGACCCAGTACTTC
CASSKKREQFQETQYF
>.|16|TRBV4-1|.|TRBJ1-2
TGCGCCAGCAGCCAAGAAGCGGGGAGAGCGGACTATGGCTACACCTTC
CASSQEAGRADYGYTF
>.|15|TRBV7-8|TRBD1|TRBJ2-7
TGTGCCAGCAGCTTAGGACAGGGGCCCTCCTACGAGCAGTACTTC
CASSLGQGPSYEQYF
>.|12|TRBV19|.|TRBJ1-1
TGTGCCACCCGGAGGGGGAACACTGAAGCTTTCTTT
CATRRGNTEAFF
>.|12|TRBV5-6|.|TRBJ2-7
TGTGCCAGCAGTCTCCAGTCCTACGAGCAGTACTTC
CASSLQSYEQYF
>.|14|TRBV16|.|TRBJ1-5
TGTGCCAGCAGCCAATCTACGGGGGTTCAGCCCCAGCATTTT
CASSQSTGVQPQHF
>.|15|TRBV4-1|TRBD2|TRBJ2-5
TGCGCCAGCAGCCAAGAAACGGGGGAGGGGGAGACCCAGTACTTC
CASSQETGEGETQYF
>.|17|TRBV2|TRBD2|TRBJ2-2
TGTGCCAGCAGCCAAACGAATACGGGAGGGAACACCGGGGAGCTGTTTTTT
CASSQTNTGGNTGELFF
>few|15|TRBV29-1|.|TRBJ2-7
TGCAGCGTTGAAGGAGCGAATTCGGCGGACTACGAGCAGTACTTC
CSVEGANSADYEQYF
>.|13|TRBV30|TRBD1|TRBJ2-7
TGTGCCTGGAGGGGGACAGCCGACTACGAGCAGTACTTC
CAWRGTADYEQYF
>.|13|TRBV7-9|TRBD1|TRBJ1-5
TGTGCCAGCAGCAAGACAGGGGGGCAGCCCCAGCATTTT
CASSKTGGQPQHF
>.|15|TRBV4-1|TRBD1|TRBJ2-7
TGCGCCAGCAGCCAAGAGAGGGGGCTAGCCTACGAGCAGTACTTC
CASSQERGLAYEQYF
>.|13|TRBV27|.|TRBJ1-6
TGTGCCAGCAGTTACAGGGAGAATTCACCCCTCCACTTT
CASSYRENSPLHF
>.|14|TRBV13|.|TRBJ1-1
TGTGCCAGCAGCAAATCGGACAGCTACACTGAAGCTTTCTTT
CASSKSDSYTEAFF
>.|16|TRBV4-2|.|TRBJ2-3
TGTGCCAGCAGCCAGGTCCCGGAAAGGGGGACAGATACGCAGTATTTT
CASSQVPERGTDTQYF
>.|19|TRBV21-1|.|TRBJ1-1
TGTGCCAGCAGTAAAGGGGGCGGGACCCGATGCAGGGAGAACACTGAAGCTTTCTTT
CASSKGGGTRCRENTEAFF
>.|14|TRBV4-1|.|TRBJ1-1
TGCGCCAGCAGCCAAGGGGCAGAATACACTGAAGCTTTCTTT
CASSQGAEYTEAFF
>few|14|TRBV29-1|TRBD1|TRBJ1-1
TGCAGCGTACTTACCGGGACAGTGAACACTGAAGCTTTCTTT
CSVLTGTVNTEAFF
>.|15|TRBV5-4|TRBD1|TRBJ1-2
TGTGCCAGCAGCCTGGGACAGGGGGAAACCTATGGCTACACCTTC
CASSLGQGETYGYTF
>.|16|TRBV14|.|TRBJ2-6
TGTGCCAGCAGCCGAGGGGGGGGCGACTACTCGTCCGTCCTGACTTTC
CASSRGGGDYSSVLTF
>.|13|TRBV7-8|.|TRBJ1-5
TGTGCCAGCAAAGTTGACGGGAATCAGCCCCAGCATTTT
CASKVDGNQPQHF
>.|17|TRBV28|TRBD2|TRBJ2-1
TGTGCCAGCAGTTTCGTCCCCGAGACTAGCGGGAGTAATGAGCAGTTCTTC
CASSFVPETSGSNEQFF
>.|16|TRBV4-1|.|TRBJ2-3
TGCGCCAGCAGCCACTTGGGGACGGGGGGCACAGATACGCAGTATTTT
CASSHLGTGGTDTQYF
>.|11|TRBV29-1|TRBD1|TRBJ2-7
TGCAGCGTCGGGACAGGGAACGAGCAGTACTTC
CSVGTGNEQYF
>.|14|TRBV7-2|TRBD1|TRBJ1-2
TGTGCCAGCAGGGGACCCGGGACAGAGTTAGGCTACACCTTC
CASRGPGTELGYTF
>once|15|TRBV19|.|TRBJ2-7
TGTGCCAGCCGAATATCTGGCAGGTTTACCTACGAGCAGTACTTC
CASRISGRFTYEQYF
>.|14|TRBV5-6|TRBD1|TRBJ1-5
TGTGCCAGCAGCTTTCGACAGGGAGGTCAGCCCCAGCATTTT
CASSFRQGGQPQHF
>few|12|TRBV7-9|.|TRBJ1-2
TGTGCCAGCAGGACTGCTATTAGTGGCTACACCTTC
CASRTAISGYTF
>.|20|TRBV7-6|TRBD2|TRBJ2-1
TGTGCCAGCAGCAGCCGGGGACTAGCGGAGATCCCCATAACCTACAATGAGCAGTTCTTC
CASSSRGLAEIPITYNEQFF
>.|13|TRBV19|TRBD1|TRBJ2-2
TGTGCCAGTGGAACAGGGGGCACCGGGGAGCTGTTTTTT
CASGTGGTGELFF
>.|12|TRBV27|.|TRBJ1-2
TGTGCCAGCAGGGGAGAGGACTATGGCTACACCTTC
CASRGEDYGYTF
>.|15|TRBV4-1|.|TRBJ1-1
TGCGCCAGCAGCCAAGCTAAAGCGATGAACACTGAAGCTTTCTTT
CASSQAKAMNTEAFF
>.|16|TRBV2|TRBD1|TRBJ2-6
TGTGCCAGCAGTGCGGGACAGGGAGATGGGGCCAACGTCCTGACTTTC
CASSAGQGDGANVLTF
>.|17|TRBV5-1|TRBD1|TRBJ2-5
TGCGCCAGCGGCGCCTGGGGCCGGGACAGCTCTCGAGAGACCCAGTACTTC
CASGAWGRDSSRETQYF
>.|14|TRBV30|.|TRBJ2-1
TGTGCCTGGAGTTGGGGGGAGTGGAAAAATGAGCAGTTCTTC
CAWSWGEWKNEQFF
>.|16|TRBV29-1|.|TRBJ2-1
TGCAGCGTTGGTGGGGGCGGGCAGGCCTCTAGGAATGAGCAGTTCTTC
CSVGGGGQASRNEQFF
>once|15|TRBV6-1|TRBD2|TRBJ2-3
TGTGCCAGCAGTGTATCTAGCGGGAGTGTAGATACGCAGTATTTT
CASSVSSGSVDTQYF
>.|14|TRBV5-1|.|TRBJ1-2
TGCGCCAGCAGTCAGGGTGGGGTTGACTATGGCTACACCTTC
CASSQGGVDYGYTF
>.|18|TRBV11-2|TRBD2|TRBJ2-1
TGTGCCAGCAGCTCCCAGGGACTAGCGGGAGGGCCAGAGTTTGAGCAGTTCTTC
CASSSQGLAGGPEFEQFF
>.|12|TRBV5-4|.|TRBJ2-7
TGTGCCAGCAGCTCCGGGACAAACGAGCAGTACTTC
CASSSGTNEQYF
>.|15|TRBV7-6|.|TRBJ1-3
TGTGCCAGCAGCTTAGGGTCGGGGACTGGAAACACCATATATTTT
CASSLGSGTGNTIYF
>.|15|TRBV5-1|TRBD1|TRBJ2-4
TGCGCCAGCAGCACCTGGACAGGGGGAAAAAACATTCAGTACTTC
CASSTWTGGKNIQYF
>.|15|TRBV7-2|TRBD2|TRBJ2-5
TGTGCCACCGGGGCCGCTAGCGGGGGAGGAGAGACCCAGTACTTC
CATGAASGGGETQYF
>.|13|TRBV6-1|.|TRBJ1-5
TGTGCCAGCAGTGACGTGTTCAATCAGCCCCAGCATTTT
CASSDVFNQPQHF
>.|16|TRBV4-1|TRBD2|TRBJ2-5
TGCGCCAGCAGTCATTTAGCGGGGGGGCCGAGGGAGACCCAGTACTTC
CASSHLAGGPRETQYF
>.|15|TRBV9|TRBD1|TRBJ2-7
TGTGCCAGCAGCGACAGGGGGCGCACTTCCGACGAGCAGTACTTC
CASSDRGRTSDEQYF
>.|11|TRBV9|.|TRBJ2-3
TGTGCCAGCAGCGAGGGCGGGACGCAGTATTTT
CASSEGGTQYF
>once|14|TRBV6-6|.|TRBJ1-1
TGTGCCAGCAGGCTAGGAGTCGTGAACACTGAAGCTTTCTTT
CASRLGVVNTEAFF
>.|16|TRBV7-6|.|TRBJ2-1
TGTGCCAGCAGCTTAAGTGCGGGGGCCATCCACAATGAGCAGTTCTTC
CASSLSAGAIHNEQFF
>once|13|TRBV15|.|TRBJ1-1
TGTGCCACCAGCAGAAGAAGAGAAACTGAAGCTTTCTTT
CATSRRRETEAFF
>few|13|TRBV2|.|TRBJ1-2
TGTGCCAGCCTCCTGCCGGGGGATTCTGGCTACACCTTC
CASLLPGDSGYTF
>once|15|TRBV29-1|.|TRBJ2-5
TGCAGCGTGGAGGGTAAAGGTCAAGGCTGGGAGACCCAGTACTTC
CSVEGKGQGWETQYF
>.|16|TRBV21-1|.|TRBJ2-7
TGTGCCAGCAGCAAAAAGATCGGGACAGGGGGCTACGAGCAGTACTTC
CASSKKIGTGGYEQYF
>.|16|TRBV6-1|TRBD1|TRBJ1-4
TGTGCCAGCAGTGATGACAGGGAGGCAACTAATGAAAAACTGTTTTTT
CASSDDREATNEKLFF
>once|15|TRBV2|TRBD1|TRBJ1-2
TGTGCCAGCAGGGGACAGGGGGCATTTAACTATGGCTACACCTTC
CASRGQGAFNYGYTF
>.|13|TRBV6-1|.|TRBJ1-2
TGTGCCAGCAGTGAAACGGGGTCCTATGGCTACACCTTC
CASSETGSYGYTF
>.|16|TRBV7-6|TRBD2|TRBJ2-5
TGTGCCAGCAGCATCACCTTGACTAGCGGGCAAGAGACCCAGTACTTC
CASSITLTSGQETQYF